This entry lists 12 T cell receptor beta chains sequenced from one sample in a study of blood T cells in healthy people across ages. A second PCR, run for about 7 to 11 cycles, used a sample-barcoded 5' primer plus a J-beta primer mix. TCRdb reanalysed the 5' RACE reads using MiXCR and keeps one entry per CDR3 protein. The data hold almost 800,000 distinct CDR3 sequences, with more than 45% observed a single time. Material for sequencing was blood. These receptors all come from a young man in good health.

The V gene is TRBV3-1, the J gene TRBJ2-4, with no clear D. The germline CDR1 and CDR2 sequences are LGHDT and YNNKEL (reference sequence). Trimming took off 3 bases at V and 0 bases at J, with 12 bases between the two ends. The CDR3 has 16 amino acids. The DNA of the CDR3 is TGTGCCAGCAGCCAGCCCTACAGCTTAGCCAAAAACATTCAGTACTTC. Translation: CASSQPYSLAKNIQYF.

The chain links TRBV7-2 to TRBJ2-1; 8 nucleotides agree with TRBD2. This CDR3 has 16 amino acids. The V and J ends lost 5 bases and 6 bases, in that order; junction bases with no gene match: 12. From germline, CDR1 is SGHTA and CDR2 FQGNSA. In nucleotides, the CDR3 is TGTGCCAGCAGCGCCCACACTAGCGGAGGGGGCAATGAGCAGTTCTTC. Encoded protein: CASSAHTSGGGNEQFF.

This clonotype was detected a few times. This chain uses TRBV7-4 with TRBJ2-4, with D possibly being TRBD2 (5 bases). Gene TRBJ2-7 matches the end of the DNA better, so the J call may be wrong. From germline, CDR1 is SGHVT and CDR2 SQSDAQ. The CDR3 has 15 residues. The CDR3 DNA is TGTGCCAGCAGCTTAGGCCGGGGAATCAAGCACGAGCAGTACTTC. Amino acid sequence: CASSLGRGIKHEQYF.

This clonotype was counted a few times. V and J are TRBV28 and TRBJ1-2, with D hard to call. This CDR3 comprises 12 residues. With 3 bases removed from V and 4 bases from J, the gap between germline ends came to 6 bases. Germline lookup yields CDR1 MDHEN and CDR2 SYDVKM. The CDR3 here is CASSLPAYGYTF. The CDR3 region has the DNA TGTGCCAGCAGTTTGCCGGCCTATGGCTACACCTTC.

The genes are TRBV7-2 and TRBJ2-5, with D tentatively TRBD1 or TRBD2 (5 bases each). Germline V gives CDR1 SGHTA, CDR2 FQGNSA. This CDR3 is built from 14 residues. V dropped 10 bases and J dropped 5 bases, with 20 bases sitting between them. The CDR3: CATQGTAGAETQYF. CDR3 in DNA: TGTGCCACTCAGGGAACCGCCGGGGCGGAGACCCAGTACTTC.

The V gene is TRBV20-1, the J gene TRBJ2-1, with 7 bases identical to TRBD2. Germline V lookup: CDR1 DFQATT, CDR2 SNEGSKA (reference sequence). V was pared by 0 bases and J by 8 bases, with 4 bases of the junction left unmatched. This CDR3 has 13 amino acids. The CDR3 here is CSAREPRGDEQFF. DNA for the CDR3: TGCAGTGCTAGAGAACCACGGGGGGATGAGCAGTTCTTC.

The V gene is TRBV6-1, the J gene TRBJ1-4; unclear D gene. Trimming removed 4 bases at V and 10 bases at J, with 10 bases between. Per germline, CDR1 MNHNS and CDR2 SASEGT. CDR3 length: 12 amino acids. The CDR3 sequence: CASSGLGVKLFF. For the CDR3, the DNA is TGTGCCAGCAGTGGGCTGGGAGTAAAACTGTTTTTT.

This sequence joins TRBV5-1 and TRBJ2-5; D call uncertain. The germline V gene encodes CDR1 SGHRS and CDR2 YFSETQ. Trimming removed 3 bases at V and 1 base at J, with 7 bases between. The CDR3 is made up of 13 amino acids. CDR3 bases: TGCGCCAGCAGCTGGGATCTCCAAGAGACCCAGTACTTC. Translation gives CASSWDLQETQYF.

V usage is TRBV7-2 and J usage is TRBJ1-2, with 8 bases aligning to TRBD1. Germline V gene sequence: CDR1 SGHTA, CDR2 FQGNSA. With V trimmed by 2 bases and J by 5 bases, 7 bases remained unmatched. This CDR3 is built from 15 residues. Written as DNA, the CDR3 is TGTGCCAGCAGCTTATTGATTGGGACAGGATATGGCTACACCTTC. Protein: CASSLLIGTGYGYTF.

The chain carries TRBV20-1 and TRBJ2-1; TRBD2 matches 7 bases. V shed 5 bases and J 6 bases; nucleotides not matched to a gene: 7. This CDR3 has 13 amino acids. Germline CDR1 reads DFQATT; CDR2 reads SNEGSKA (reference sequence). CDR3 sequence: CSARQPGGNEQFF. The CDR3 DNA follows: TGCAGTGCTCGCCAACCGGGGGGCAATGAGCAGTTCTTC.

Only a few counts were recorded for this clonotype. The rearrangement joins TRBV7-9 to TRBJ1-2, with D possibly TRBD1 on 6 matching bases. The V and J ends lost 5 bases and 6 bases respectively, with 16 bases between them. CDR3 length: 14 amino acids. CDR1 is SEHNR, CDR2 FQNEAQ, per germline (reference sequence). CDR3 in amino acids: CASSPGQPIDGYTF. CDR3 nucleotides: TGTGCCAGCAGCCCTGGACAGCCCATTGATGGCTACACCTTC.

The CDR3 here is CASRTTGTGVIEQYF. DNA for the CDR3: TGTGCCAGCAGGACGACCGGGACAGGGGTGATTGAGCAGTACTTC. The chain is built from TRBV6-5 and TRBJ2-1, with 10 bases aligning to TRBD1. Near its end, the DNA agrees better with TRBJ2-7, so the J call may be wrong. The CDR3 runs to 15 residues. The germline CDR1 and CDR2 sequences are MNHEY and SVGAGI.